Given below is one TCR beta chain in context. This receptor's antigen is unknown. Within one base of it there is no much larger clone, and no base qualities were kept. This specimen comes from a study of CDR3 diversity in severe acne (dated by TCRdb to the late 2010s). To prepare the library, PCR was applied. Sequenced on an Illumina HiSeq 2000. In-frame beta chains were kept once TCRdb had trimmed the public reads at Q25 with fastp and called clones with MiXCR. Rows are unified per CDR3 protein, each entry keeping the most common DNA and genes. The sample has some 90,000 distinct CDR3 sequences on record, under 55% of them singletons. In total, the top ten clones hold 9.5% to 13% of the sample. Inclusive of the bounding cysteine and phenylalanine, the CDR3 is 17 residues long. Only the CDR3 portion is preserved as DNA: 51 bases, with reading frame beginning at the first base. Deletion took 8 bases off V and 10 bases off J, with a span of 30 bases between the germline ends.

The chain joins TRBV12-3 or TRBV12-4 to TRBJ2-1, and TRBD1 may be the D gene, going by 6 matching bases. This TCR derives from a male donor with severe acne vulgaris. Sequencing used blood. In nucleotides, the sequence is TGTGCCAGCTGCAGGGGCCGGGGCAGGTGGACCGGGGACGAGCAGTTCTTC. Its product reads: CASCRGRGRWTGDEQFF.